This T cell receptor (beta chain) is from a study of blood T cell repertoires in COVID-19. This CDR3 is built from 14 residues. The germline CDR1 and CDR2 sequences are LGHDT and YNNKEL (reference sequence). The V end lost 2 bases, the J end lost 2 bases, and 8 bases lay between the germline ends. Original handling: Amplification from reference gene primers served as the basis for estimated nucleated cell counts. Here immunoSEQ multiplex PCR was the method, and the copy in TCRdb shows in-frame clones only, minus some. D and trimming were read from the DNA, whereas the V and J calls and clone size are those reported in that table. The sample gives approximately 150,000 clones, around 80% of which show up once; roughly 18% is in the top ten.

The TCR originated in a woman of 80 years or more with acute or convalescent COVID-19. The sample was peripheral blood. This chain joins TRBV3-1 (or the pseudogene TRBV3-2) and TRBJ2-3; no clear D gene. CDR3 sequence: CASSQWANTDTQYF. The CDR3 DNA reads TGTGCCAGCAGCCAATGGGCCAACACAGATACGCAGTATTTT.